This is a list of T cell receptor beta chains from one sample in a study of naive and memory T cell subsets. A single record per CDR3 protein comes from TCRdb applying MiXCR to the UMI-ligation and nested PCR reads. The data show over 110,000 distinct CDR3 sequences, 15% to 20% seen once. Sequencing input: naive CD8+ T cells from blood. The receptor source for this set is a human donor in good health. The CDR3 runs from the conserved cysteine through the conserved F or W. A D gene is named only where the DNA matches it firmly. Rows give clone size only sometimes, using once, few, many, or a class for an expanded clone.

D	V	size	J	DNA	CDR3
-	TRBV4-1	few	TRBJ1-5	TGCGCCAGCAGCCTAGTTTCTAGCAATCAGCCCCAGCATTTT	CASSLVSSNQPQHF
TRBD1	TRBV7-9	many	TRBJ1-1	TGTGCCAGCAACCGACAGGGCGAAGCTGAAGCTTTCTTT	CASNRQGEAEAFF
-	TRBV28	-	TRBJ1-5	TGTGCCAGCAGCCGGGACGCGAGCAATCAGCCCCAGCATTTT	CASSRDASNQPQHF
-	TRBV28	-	TRBJ2-5	TGTGCCAGCAGTCTGGACAGCGAAGAGACCCAGTACTTC	CASSLDSEETQYF
-	TRBV6-6	-	TRBJ2-4	TGTGCCAGCAGGGGAGATCTCCCGGGAGCCAAAAACATTCAGTACTTC	CASRGDLPGAKNIQYF
-	TRBV6-5	-	TRBJ1-1	TGTGCCAGCAGTTACTCATTTCGTCCAGGGGACACTGAAGCTTTCTTT	CASSYSFRPGDTEAFF
-	TRBV12-3/TRBV12-4	few	TRBJ2-1	TGTGCCAGCAGCCGACCCCTGCGGGCAATAGGCAATGAGCAGTTCTTC	CASSRPLRAIGNEQFF
-	TRBV12-3/TRBV12-4	-	TRBJ1-3	TGTGCCAGCAGTTCCCCTGCAGGGGAGAACACCATATATTTT	CASSSPAGENTIYF
TRBD2	TRBV28	many	TRBJ2-7	TGTGCCAGCAGTCCGGGGGGGGTTGCCCTCTACGAGCAGTACTTC	CASSPGGVALYEQYF
TRBD1	TRBV12-3/TRBV12-4	few	TRBJ1-4	TGTGCCAGCAGTTTTGACAGGGGACGAGAAAAACTGTTTTTT	CASSFDRGREKLFF
TRBD2	TRBV28	-	TRBJ2-1	TGTGCCAGCAGTATCACCCTCCAACCAGCGGAAAGGGCAACGGGAGGGCAGTTCTTC	CASSITLQPAERATGGQFF
-	TRBV25-1	-	TRBJ2-7	TGTGCCAGCAGTGAATATAAGGGGTTAATCCACGAGCAGTACTTC	CASSEYKGLIHEQYF
TRBD2	TRBV5-1	-	TRBJ2-3	TGCGCCAGCAGCCCCTGGACTAGCGGGAGGCCAGATACGCAGTATTTT	CASSPWTSGRPDTQYF
-	TRBV11-2	-	TRBJ2-2	TGTGCCAGCAGCCCACCGTGGTCCGGGGAGCTGTTTTTT	CASSPPWSGELFF
TRBD2	TRBV15	-	TRBJ2-1	TGTGCCACCAGCAGAGACCGGGGGGGGAAATACAATGAGCAGTTCTTC	CATSRDRGGKYNEQFF
-	TRBV2	-	TRBJ2-1	TGTGCCAGCAGTGAAGGAGTGAGAGGTATCAATGAGCAGTTCTTC	CASSEGVRGINEQFF
TRBD2	TRBV19	few	TRBJ2-7	TGTGCCAGTAGTATCCAGCGGGAGACGAGTGGCGAGCAGTACTTC	CASSIQRETSGEQYF
-	TRBV20-1	-	TRBJ1-1	TGCAGTGCCGCGGACAGCATGTCGACTGAAGCTTTCTTT	CSAADSMSTEAFF
TRBD1	TRBV29-1	few	TRBJ1-4	TGCAGCGTTGAGGAAGGTGACAGGGCCGATGAAAAACTGTTTTTT	CSVEEGDRADEKLFF
TRBD2	TRBV11-2	-	TRBJ2-1	TGTGCCAGCAGCTTAGATCCGGGGGGCAATGAGCAGTTCTTC	CASSLDPGGNEQFF
-	TRBV4-1	-	TRBJ2-1	TGCGCCAGCAGCCTCTACCAGGGGGAGCAGTTCTTC	CASSLYQGEQFF
-	TRBV3-1	-	TRBJ2-1	TGTGCCAGCAGGGGGGACTTTTATGAGCAGTTCTTC	CASRGDFYEQFF
-	TRBV29-1	many	TRBJ2-3	TGCAGCGTTGAAGATCTAGGGGAGCGAGATACGCAGTATTTT	CSVEDLGERDTQYF
TRBD1	TRBV7-6	-	TRBJ2-5	TGTGCCAGCAGCTACTCTTCCGGGACAGGGTTGGAGACCCAGTACTTC	CASSYSSGTGLETQYF
TRBD1	TRBV27	few	TRBJ2-7	TGTGCCAGCAGTTTGGGACAGCGACCCTACGAGCAGTACTTC	CASSLGQRPYEQYF
-	TRBV5-1	-	TRBJ2-7	TGCGCCAGCAGCTCCGAGGGGCCGGTGGGCTACGAGCAGTACTTC	CASSSEGPVGYEQYF
TRBD1	TRBV28	few	TRBJ1-5	TGTGCCAGCAGTTTATCGACAGGGGGAAGCAATCAGCCCCAGCATTTT	CASSLSTGGSNQPQHF
-	TRBV14	-	TRBJ2-1	TGTGCCAGCAGCTCCGGGGCTCCCTTGGTGCTCTACAATGAGCAGTTCTTC	CASSSGAPLVLYNEQFF
TRBD1	TRBV28	-	TRBJ2-7	TGTGCCAGCAGAGAGACAGGGTCAACCTACGAGCAGTACTTC	CASRETGSTYEQYF
-	TRBV20-1	-	TRBJ2-7	TGCAGTGCCTCGACGGGGAGCTCCTACGAGCAGTACTTC	CSASTGSSYEQYF
-	TRBV6-6	-	TRBJ1-1	TGTGCCAGCAGTTGGGACTTGAACACTGAAGCTTTCTTT	CASSWDLNTEAFF
TRBD2	TRBV7-9	-	TRBJ2-3	TGTGCCAGCAGTCACATAGCGGGAGGATGGGATACGCAGTATTTT	CASSHIAGGWDTQYF
TRBD1	TRBV27	-	TRBJ2-7	TGTGCCAGCAGTTTCGGACAGGGAAGGGAGCAGTACTTC	CASSFGQGREQYF
-	TRBV28	few	TRBJ1-2	TGTGCCGTTAGGAGGGATGGCTACACCTTC	CAVRRDGYTF
-	TRBV24-1	-	TRBJ2-5	TGTGCCACCAGTGATTTCCGTATCGGAGCAGGGGACCACCAAGAGACCCAGTACTTC	CATSDFRIGAGDHQETQYF
TRBD2	TRBV27	few	TRBJ2-7	TGTGCCAGCAGTTTCGAAGGGACTAGCGGGACCTACGAGCAGTACTTC	CASSFEGTSGTYEQYF
TRBD2	TRBV27	-	TRBJ2-1	TGTGCCAGCAGTTATACGACTAGCGGGAGTTTAAAAAGGCAGTTCTTC	CASSYTTSGSLKRQFF
TRBD2	TRBV28	-	TRBJ2-7	TGTGCCAGCAGTTATGGTAGGGGACTATTCTACGAGCAGTACTTC	CASSYGRGLFYEQYF
-	TRBV6-5	-	TRBJ1-1	TGTGCCAGCAGTCCAGGGTCTGTAGATGAAGCTTTCTTT	CASSPGSVDEAFF
TRBD1	TRBV6-2/TRBV6-3	-	TRBJ2-1	TGTGCCAGCAGTTACGACGGGACAGACTACAATGAGCAGTTCTTC	CASSYDGTDYNEQFF
-	TRBV2	-	TRBJ2-1	TGTGCCAGCAGTGAGTCGTCAAGGGGCAATGAGCAGTTCTTC	CASSESSRGNEQFF
-	TRBV20-1	-	TRBJ2-1	TGCAGTGCTAGTGCAGGGGAGGTCGATGAGCAGTTCTTC	CSASAGEVDEQFF
-	TRBV6-5	-	TRBJ1-1	TGTGCCAGCAGCAATCGACAGAGAAACACTGAAGCTTTCTTT	CASSNRQRNTEAFF
TRBD1	TRBV6-5	-	TRBJ1-5	TGTGCCAGCAGTTCCGGGACAGGGAATCAGCCCCAGCATTTT	CASSSGTGNQPQHF
-	TRBV30	-	TRBJ1-1	TGTGCCTGGAGTGTACCTTTATCTCTCCCTGCTTTCTTT	CAWSVPLSLPAFF
-	TRBV27	-	TRBJ1-2	TGTGCCAGCAGTCCTTGGGGCAGCGCTGGCTACACCTTC	CASSPWGSAGYTF
-	TRBV29-1	-	TRBJ2-7	TGCAGCGTTGCCGAGGTGTCCTACGAGCAGTACTTC	CSVAEVSYEQYF
-	TRBV20-1	-	TRBJ1-2	TGCAGTGCTGACTCGGAGGGAGTTGGGGGGCCTGGCTACACCTTC	CSADSEGVGGPGYTF
-	TRBV10-3	few	TRBJ2-1	TGTGCCATCAGTGCAGCGACAGGAAGCTCCTACAATGAGCAGTTCTTC	CAISAATGSSYNEQFF
-	TRBV7-2	few	TRBJ2-7	TGTGCCAGCAGCTTAGTAGACAGGGAGGGCTACGAGCAGTACTTC	CASSLVDREGYEQYF
-	TRBV27	few	TRBJ2-7	TGTGCCAGCAGTTTAAGTCAGGGCTCCTACGAGCAGTACTTC	CASSLSQGSYEQYF
-	TRBV28	-	TRBJ1-1	TGTGCCAGCAGTTTCGGAAACCTGGGGGCTTGGACTGAAGCTTTCTTT	CASSFGNLGAWTEAFF
-	TRBV28	few	TRBJ1-3	TGTGCCAGCAGTTTATTTCAGGGCGGAAACACCATATATTTT	CASSLFQGGNTIYF
-	TRBV30	-	TRBJ2-7	TGTGCCTGGAGTACGGTATACGAGCAGTACTTC	CAWSTVYEQYF
-	TRBV12-3/TRBV12-4	-	TRBJ2-3	TGTGCCAGCAGTTCCGACAGTGCCAGCACAGATACGCAGTATTTT	CASSSDSASTDTQYF